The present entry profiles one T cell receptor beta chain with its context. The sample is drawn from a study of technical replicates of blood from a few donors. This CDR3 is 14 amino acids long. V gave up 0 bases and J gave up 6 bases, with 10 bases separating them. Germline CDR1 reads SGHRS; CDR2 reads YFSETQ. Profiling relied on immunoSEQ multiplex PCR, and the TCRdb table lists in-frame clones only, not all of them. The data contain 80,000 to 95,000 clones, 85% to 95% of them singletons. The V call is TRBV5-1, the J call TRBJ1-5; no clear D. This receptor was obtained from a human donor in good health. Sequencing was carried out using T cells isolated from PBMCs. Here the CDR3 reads CASSLEQFGQPQHF. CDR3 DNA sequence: TGCGCCAGCAGCTTGGAACAGTTTGGTCAGCCCCAGCATTTT.